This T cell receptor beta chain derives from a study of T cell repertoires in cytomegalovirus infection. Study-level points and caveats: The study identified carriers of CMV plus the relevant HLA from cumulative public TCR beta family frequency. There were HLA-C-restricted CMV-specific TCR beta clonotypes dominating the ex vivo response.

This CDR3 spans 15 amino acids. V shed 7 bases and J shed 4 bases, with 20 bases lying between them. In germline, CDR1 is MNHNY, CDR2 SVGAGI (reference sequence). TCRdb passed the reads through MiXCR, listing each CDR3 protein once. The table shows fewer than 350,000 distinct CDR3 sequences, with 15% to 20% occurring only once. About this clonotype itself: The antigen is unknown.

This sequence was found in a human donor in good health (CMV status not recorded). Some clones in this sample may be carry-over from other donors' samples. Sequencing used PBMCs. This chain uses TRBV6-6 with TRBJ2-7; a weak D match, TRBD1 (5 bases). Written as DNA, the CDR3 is TGTGCCAGCAATCCAGACAGCTATAGAGTTTACGAGCAGTACTTC. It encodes CASNPDSYRVYEQYF.